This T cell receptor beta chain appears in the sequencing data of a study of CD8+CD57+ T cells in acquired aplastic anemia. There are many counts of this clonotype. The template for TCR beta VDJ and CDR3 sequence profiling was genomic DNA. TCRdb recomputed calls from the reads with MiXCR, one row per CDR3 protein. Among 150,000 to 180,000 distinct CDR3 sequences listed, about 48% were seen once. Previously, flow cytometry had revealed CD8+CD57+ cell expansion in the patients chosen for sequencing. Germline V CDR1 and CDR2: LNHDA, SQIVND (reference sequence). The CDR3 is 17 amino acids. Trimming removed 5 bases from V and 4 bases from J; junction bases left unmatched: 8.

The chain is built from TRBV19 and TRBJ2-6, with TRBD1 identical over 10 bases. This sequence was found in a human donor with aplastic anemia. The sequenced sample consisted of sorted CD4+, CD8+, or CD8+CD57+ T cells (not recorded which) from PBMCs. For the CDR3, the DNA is TGTGCCAGTAGTGTTGGACAGGGGGTTTACGGGGCCAACGTCCTGACTTTC. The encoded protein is CASSVGQGVYGANVLTF.